A selection of T cell receptor beta chains follows, all from one sample in a study of blood T cell repertoires in COVID-19. Data came from immunoSEQ multiplex PCR; TCRdb stores just in-frame clones and leaves some out. The sample lists around 200,000 clones, approximately 87% occurring once. Material for sequencing was PBMCs or T cells enriched from blood (not recorded which). Receptors were obtained from a woman aged 50 to 60 in a cohort exposed to, infected with or recovered from COVID-19 (not recorded which). Both conserved end residues are part of each CDR3. A D gene is named only where the DNA matches it firmly. Size is omitted from some rows. Given values are once, few, many or a class for expanded clones.

d_gene | j_gene | v_gene | abundance | CDR3aa | CDR3nt
NA | TRBJ2-5 | TRBV7-8 | NA | CASSLASRGTQYF | TGTGCCAGCAGCTTAGCGTCTAGAGGGACCCAGTACTTC
NA | TRBJ1-2 | TRBV6-5 | NA | CASSYGAGSNYGYTF | TGTGCCAGCAGTTACGGGGCGGGGTCCAACTATGGCTACACCTTC
NA | TRBJ1-6 | TRBV5-1 | NA | CASSLYSGQNSPLHF | TGCGCCAGCAGCTTGTATTCGGGACAAAATTCACCCCTCCACTTT
NA | TRBJ1-1 | TRBV19 | NA | CASTNRVGLSRLDTEAFF | TGTGCCAGTACCAACAGGGTCGGATTATCCAGACTTGACACTGAAGCTTTCTTT
NA | TRBJ2-6 | TRBV19 | NA | CASSQSGANVLTF | TGTGCCAGTAGTCAATCTGGGGCCAACGTCCTGACTTTC
TRBD1 | TRBJ1-1 | TRBV2 | NA | CASRDYSGTVNTEAFF | TGTGCCAGCAGGGACTACTCCGGGACAGTGAACACTGAAGCTTTCTTT
TRBD1 | TRBJ2-5 | TRBV28 | NA | CASSLAGTGGQTQYF | TGTGCCAGCAGTTTAGCTGGGACAGGGGGTCAGACCCAGTACTTC
NA | TRBJ2-5 | TRBV21-1 | once | CASSKRVRLAGGTAYQETQYF | TGTGCCAGCAGCAAAAGGGTCAGGCTAGCGGGCGGGACTGCGTACCAAGAGACCCAGTACTTC
NA | TRBJ1-5 | TRBV7-2 | NA | CASSLALGGQPQHF | TGTGCCAGCAGCTTAGCGTTGGGGGGACAGCCCCAGCATTTT
NA | TRBJ2-2 | TRBV6-2/TRBV6-3 | few | CASSYALGGPTGELFF | TGTGCCAGCAGTTATGCCCTGGGGGGACCCACCGGGGAGCTGTTTTTT
TRBD1 | TRBJ2-5 | TRBV6-5 | NA | CASSYGTGLETQYF | TGTGCCAGCAGTTATGGGACAGGGTTGGAGACCCAGTACTTC
TRBD1 | TRBJ1-6 | TRBV3-1/TRBV3-2 | NA | CASSIWTGSYNSPLHF | TGTGCCAGCAGCATTTGGACAGGCTCCTATAATTCACCCCTCCACTTT
TRBD2 | TRBJ2-1 | TRBV4-2 | NA | CASSQISGGPYNEQFF | TGTGCCAGCAGCCAGATTAGCGGGGGGCCTTACAATGAGCAGTTCTTC
NA | TRBJ1-1 | TRBV19 | NA | CASSPGLRAFF | TGTGCCAGTAGTCCAGGGTTAAGGGCTTTCTTT
NA | TRBJ2-1 | TRBV7-3 | once | CASSLAGADSYNEQFF | TGTGCCAGCAGCTTAGCGGGGGCGGATTCCTACAATGAGCAGTTCTTC
TRBD1 | TRBJ1-2 | TRBV9 | NA | CASSRDSANYGYTF | TGTGCCAGCAGCCGGGACAGTGCTAACTATGGCTACACCTTC
NA | TRBJ2-1 | TRBV2 | NA | CASIKRGTGYHEQFF | TGTGCCAGCATCAAAAGGGGTACAGGGTACCATGAGCAGTTCTTC
NA | TRBJ2-7 | TRBV3-1/TRBV3-2 | NA | CASSRQVSYHEQYF | TGTGCCAGCAGCCGACAGGTCTCCTACCACGAGCAGTACTTC
NA | TRBJ1-6 | TRBV5-1 | NA | CASSLDGQPNSPLHF | TGCGCCAGCAGCTTGGATGGGCAGCCTAATTCACCCCTCCACTTT
NA | TRBJ1-4 | TRBV19 | NA | CASSLTGTNEKLFF | TGTGCCAGTAGCCTAACAGGGACTAATGAAAAACTGTTTTTT
NA | TRBJ1-1 | TRBV5-1 | once | CASSLGDRGGTEAFF | TGCGCCAGCAGCTTGGGAGATAGGGGTGGCACTGAAGCTTTCTTT
NA | TRBJ1-5 | TRBV15 | NA | CATSRASGFSNQPQHF | TGTGCCACCAGCAGAGCTAGCGGATTTAGCAATCAGCCCCAGCATTTT
TRBD2 | TRBJ2-1 | TRBV4-3 | NA | CASSQEWLAGDPGEQFF | TGCGCCAGCAGCCAAGAGTGGCTAGCGGGGGACCCGGGGGAGCAGTTCTTC
NA | TRBJ1-5 | TRBV9 | NA | CASSQGGLQPQHF | TGTGCCAGCAGCCAGGGAGGGCTTCAGCCCCAGCATTTT
TRBD2 | TRBJ2-1 | TRBV3-1/TRBV3-2 | NA | CASSPLTSGQLNEQFF | TGTGCCAGCAGCCCACTTACTAGCGGCCAACTGAATGAGCAGTTCTTC
TRBD1 | TRBJ2-1 | TRBV7-6 | NA | CASSLGGQGLVNEQFF | TGTGCCAGCAGCTTAGGGGGACAGGGACTCGTCAATGAGCAGTTCTTC
TRBD1 | TRBJ2-2 | TRBV5-1 | NA | CASSSQGGQASTGELFF | TGCGCCAGCAGCTCTCAGGGGGGACAGGCGAGCACCGGGGAGCTGTTTTTT
NA | TRBJ1-5 | TRBV27 | once | CASSSTIRGRYSNQPQHF | TGTGCCAGCAGTTCGACAATAAGGGGTAGATATAGCAATCAGCCCCAGCATTTT
NA | TRBJ2-4 | TRBV5-4 | NA | CASSLALSKNIQYF | TGTGCCAGCAGCTTGGCGCTATCCAAAAACATTCAGTACTTC
NA | TRBJ1-4 | TRBV7-2 | NA | CASSSAPGSTNEKLFF | TGTGCCAGCAGCTCCGCGCCAGGTTCAACTAATGAAAAACTGTTTTTT
TRBD2 | TRBJ2-1 | TRBV11-2 | NA | CASSPTSGVRNEQFF | TGTGCCAGCAGCCCTACTAGCGGGGTTAGGAATGAGCAGTTCTTC
NA | TRBJ2-3 | TRBV28 | NA | CASIPSDTQYF | TGTGCCAGCATCCCTTCAGATACGCAGTATTTT
NA | TRBJ1-2 | TRBV19 | NA | CASSIPTEYYGYTF | TGTGCCAGTAGTATCCCTACAGAATACTATGGCTACACCTTC
NA | TRBJ2-1 | TRBV4-1 | NA | CASKKPPSEFF | TGCGCCAGCAAAAAACCTCCGTCGGAGTTCTTC
NA | TRBJ2-5 | TRBV9 | NA | CASSRESYQETQYF | TGTGCCAGCAGCCGAGAGTCGTACCAAGAGACCCAGTACTTC
TRBD2 | TRBJ2-1 | TRBV19 | many | CASSIVASGGYNEQFF | TGTGCCAGTAGTATAGTGGCTAGCGGGGGCTACAATGAGCAGTTCTTC
TRBD1 | TRBJ1-4 | TRBV4-2 | NA | CASSHQFGTDELFF | TGTGCCAGCAGCCACCAGTTTGGGACAGACGAACTGTTTTTT
TRBD2 | TRBJ2-1 | TRBV6-2/TRBV6-3 | NA | CASSYSGLARNEQFF | TGTGCCAGCAGTTACTCGGGACTAGCGAGGAATGAGCAGTTCTTC
NA | TRBJ1-6 | TRBV18 | NA | CASSPDAQGSPLHF | TGTGCCAGCTCACCAGACGCCCAGGGTTCACCCCTCCACTTT
NA | TRBJ1-3 | TRBV2 | NA | CARQSGNTIYF | TGTGCCAGGCAGTCTGGAAACACCATATATTTT
TRBD1 | TRBJ1-1 | TRBV9 | NA | CASSPIPGTGGRAAFF | TGTGCCAGCAGCCCTATCCCCGGGACAGGGGGCAGGGCAGCTTTCTTT
NA | TRBJ1-4 | TRBV3-1/TRBV3-2 | NA | CASSQSRDSKLFF | TGTGCCAGCAGCCAATCTCGTGACAGCAAACTGTTTTTT